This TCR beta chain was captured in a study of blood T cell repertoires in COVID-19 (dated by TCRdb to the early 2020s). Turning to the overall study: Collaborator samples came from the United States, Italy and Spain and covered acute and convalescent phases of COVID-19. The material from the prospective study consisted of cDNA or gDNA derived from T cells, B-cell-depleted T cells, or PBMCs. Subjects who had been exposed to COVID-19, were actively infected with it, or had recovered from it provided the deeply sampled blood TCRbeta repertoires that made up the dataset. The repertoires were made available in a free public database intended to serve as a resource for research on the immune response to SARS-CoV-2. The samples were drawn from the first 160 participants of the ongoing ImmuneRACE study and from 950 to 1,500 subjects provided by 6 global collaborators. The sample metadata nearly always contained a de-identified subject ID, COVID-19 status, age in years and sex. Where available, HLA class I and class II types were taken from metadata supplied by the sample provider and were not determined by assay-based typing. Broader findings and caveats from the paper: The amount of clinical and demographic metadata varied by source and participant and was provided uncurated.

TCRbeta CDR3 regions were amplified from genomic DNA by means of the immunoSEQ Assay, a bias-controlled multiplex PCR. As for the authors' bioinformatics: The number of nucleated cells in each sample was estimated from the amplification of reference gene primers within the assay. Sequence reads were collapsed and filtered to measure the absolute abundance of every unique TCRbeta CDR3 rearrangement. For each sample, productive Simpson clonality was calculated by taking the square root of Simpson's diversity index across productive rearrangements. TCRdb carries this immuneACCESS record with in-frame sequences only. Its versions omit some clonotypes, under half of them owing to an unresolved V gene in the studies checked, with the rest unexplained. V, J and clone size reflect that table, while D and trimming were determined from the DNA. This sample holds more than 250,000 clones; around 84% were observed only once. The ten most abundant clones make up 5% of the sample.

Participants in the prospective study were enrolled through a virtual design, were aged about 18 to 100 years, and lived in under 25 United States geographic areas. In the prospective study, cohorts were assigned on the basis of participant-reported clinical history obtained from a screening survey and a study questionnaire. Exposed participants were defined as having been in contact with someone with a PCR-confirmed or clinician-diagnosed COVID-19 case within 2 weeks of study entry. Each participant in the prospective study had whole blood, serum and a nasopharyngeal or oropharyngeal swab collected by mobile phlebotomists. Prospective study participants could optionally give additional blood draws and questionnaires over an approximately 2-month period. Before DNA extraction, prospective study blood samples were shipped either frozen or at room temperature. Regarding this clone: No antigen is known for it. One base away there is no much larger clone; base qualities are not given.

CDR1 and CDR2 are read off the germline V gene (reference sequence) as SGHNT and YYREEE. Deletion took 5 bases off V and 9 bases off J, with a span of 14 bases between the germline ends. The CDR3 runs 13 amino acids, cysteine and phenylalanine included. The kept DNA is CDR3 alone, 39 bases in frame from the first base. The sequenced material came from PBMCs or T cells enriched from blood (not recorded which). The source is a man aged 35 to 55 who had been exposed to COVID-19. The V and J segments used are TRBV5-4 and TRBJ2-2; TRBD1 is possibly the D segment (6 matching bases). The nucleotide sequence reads TGTGCCAGCAGTGAACAGGGATCCCGGGAGCTGTTTTTT. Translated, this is CASSEQGSRELFF.